The 27 T cell receptor beta chains below come from one sample, sequenced in a study of blood T cell repertoires in COVID-19. Assay used: immunoSEQ multiplex PCR; TCRdb lists only in-frame clones, some missing. The table includes tens of thousands of clones, 85% to 90% detected once. The sequencing sample was made of peripheral blood. The receptor set was obtained from a woman aged 80 or older with acute or convalescent COVID-19.

The chain uses TRBV3-1 (or the pseudogene TRBV3-2) and TRBJ2-2; D gene unclear. V lost 4 bases and J lost 4, with 13 bases in between. Germline assignment: CDR1 LGHDT and CDR2 YNNKEL (reference sequence). The CDR3 has 15 amino acids. Here the CDR3 DNA reads TGTGCCAGCAGCCGAATAGTCTCGGGCACCGGGGAGCTGTTTTTT. Protein product: CASSRIVSGTGELFF.

The genes are TRBV5-1 and TRBJ2-1; TRBD2 aligns across 7 bases. Germline V lookup: CDR1 SGHRS, CDR2 YFSETQ. The trim removed 9 bases at V and 4 bases at J, leaving 16 bases unmatched. The CDR3 loop spans 16 amino acids. CDR3 DNA: TGCGCCACTACCTCAAACCGGGGCGGGAGATACAATGAGCAGTTCTTC. Translating gives CATTSNRGGRYNEQFF.

V and J are TRBV23-1 and TRBJ2-5; possible D gene TRBD2, 5 bases. TRBV23-1 is assigned to the ORF class and has an uncertain function. V lost 0 bases to trimming and J lost 7 bases, with 21 bases between them. The CDR3 is 17 amino acids. The CDR3 loop is CASSQSSTHLPGGTQYF. CDR3 sequence (DNA): TGCGCCAGCAGTCAATCGTCTACGCACCTTCCTGGAGGGACCCAGTACTTC.

V and J are TRBV13 and TRBJ2-1; 10 bases match TRBD2. Germline assignment: CDR1 PRHDT and CDR2 FYEKMQ (reference sequence). The CDR3 is 16 amino acids. The ends lost 5 bases at V and 2 bases at J; junction bases unmatched: 6. The DNA of the CDR3 is TGTGCCAGCAGCCAACAAGCGGGAGGGCCCTACAATGAGCAGTTCTTC. Translation: CASSQQAGGPYNEQFF.

The chain employs TRBV15 and TRBJ1-5; no clear D. The CDR3 covers 14 residues. V was clipped by 5 bases and J by 3 bases, with 11 bases between them. Per the germline V gene, CDR1 is LNHNV and CDR2 is YYDKDF (reference sequence). CDR3 DNA sequence: TGTGCCACCAGCCCTGGAGTTCACAATCAGCCCCAGCATTTT. Residues: CATSPGVHNQPQHF.

The chain is built from TRBV19 and TRBJ1-1; no clear D gene. V lost 7 bases, J lost 5 bases, and 11 bases lay in between. CDR1 is LNHDA, CDR2 SQIVND, per germline (reference sequence). The CDR3 has 12 amino acids. The CDR3: CASMRGSTEAFF. The DNA of the CDR3 is TGTGCCAGTATGCGGGGAAGTACTGAAGCTTTCTTT.

The V and J genes are TRBV10-1 and TRBJ2-3, with a tentative D call TRBD2 (5 bases). V lost 6 bases and J 0 bases, leaving 13 bases between the germline ends. The CDR3 length is 15 residues. Germline values: CDR1 WNHNN, CDR2 SYGVQD (reference sequence). The CDR3 bases are TGCGCCAGCAGCCCCGGAGGCCTGAGCACAGATACGCAGTATTTT. It translates to CASSPGGLSTDTQYF.

The chain employs TRBV30 and TRBJ1-5, with 9 bases that match TRBD1. The junction had 4 bases not matched to a gene; V was cut back by 1 base and J by 6 bases. Germline assignment: CDR1 GTSNPN and CDR2 SVGIG (reference sequence). The CDR3 length is 14 residues. The CDR3 region is CAWSGGQGGQPQHF. CDR3 sequence (DNA): TGTGCCTGGAGTGGGGGACAGGGCGGTCAGCCCCAGCATTTT.

This sequence joins TRBV7-2 and TRBJ2-7; 10 bases are shared with TRBD2. In germline, CDR1 is SGHTA, CDR2 FQGNSA. V dropped 2 bases and J dropped 7; count of bases not matched to a gene: 5. CDR3 length: 14 residues. The chain's CDR3 is CASSLLAGVREQYF. CDR3 nucleotide sequence: TGTGCCAGCAGCTTACTAGCGGGGGTACGGGAGCAGTACTTC.

This clone has only one observation. The rearrangement joins TRBV27 to TRBJ2-3; TRBD2 matches at 9 bases. The CDR3 is 19 residues long. The germline CDR1 and CDR2 sequences are MNHEY and SMNVEV (reference sequence). V lost 1 base to trimming and J lost 3 bases; unmatched junction nucleotides: 14. The CDR3: CASSLWPRRGGDGTDTQYF. The DNA of the CDR3 is TGTGCCAGCAGTTTATGGCCGAGGCGGGGGGGCGATGGGACAGATACGCAGTATTTT.

The V gene is TRBV3-1 (or the pseudogene TRBV3-2), the J gene TRBJ1-5; TRBD1 matches at 7 bases. The CDR3 totals 14 residues. With V trimmed by 5 bases and J by 4 bases, 5 bases remained unmatched. The germline V gene has CDR1 LGHDT and CDR2 YNNKEL (reference sequence). The CDR3 region has the DNA TGTGCCAGCAGCACCCGACAGGGTAATCAGCCCCAGCATTTT. Protein product: CASSTRQGNQPQHF.

The chain joins TRBV6-5 to TRBJ1-2; 10 nucleotides match TRBD1. CDR3 length equals 13 residues. Trimming cost V 6 bases and J 7 bases; bases outside gene matches: 5. CDR1 MNHEY and CDR2 SVGAGI come from the germline V gene. The CDR3 protein is CASSRGTGAGYTF. The CDR3 nucleotides are TGTGCCAGCAGCCGCGGGACAGGGGCTGGCTACACCTTC.

The chain recombines TRBV18 with TRBJ1-1; 7 positions match TRBD1. V shed 7 bases, J shed 3 bases, and the junction held 8 bases outside the gene matches. CDR1 is KGHSH, CDR2 LQKENI, per germline. The CDR3 runs to 14 residues. The CDR3 sequence is CASWRGRVDTEAFF. For the CDR3, the DNA is TGTGCCAGCTGGAGGGGGCGGGTGGACACTGAAGCTTTCTTT.

V usage is TRBV7-9 and J usage is TRBJ2-7; possible D gene TRBD2, 6 bases. The CDR3 loop spans 12 amino acids. Looked up from germline, CDR1 is SEHNR and CDR2 is FQNEAQ (reference sequence). Deletions cut 3 bases from V and 10 bases from J, with 13 bases between. CDR3 DNA sequence: TGTGCCAGCAGCTTGGCGGGGACGGAACAGTACTTC. Translation gives CASSLAGTEQYF.

V and J are TRBV2 and TRBJ2-7; 8 bases map to TRBD1. Germline V gene lookup returns CDR1 SNHLY and CDR2 FYNNEI. J gave up 6 bases and V 5 bases, and 6 bases lay outside the gene matches. The CDR3 extends over 13 amino acids. This CDR3 is CASSFGQGLEQYF. The DNA for the CDR3 is TGTGCCAGCAGTTTCGGACAGGGACTCGAGCAGTACTTC.

The V gene is TRBV12-5, the J gene TRBJ2-3; a weak D match, TRBD2 (6 bases). Germline V gene lookup returns CDR1 LGHNT and CDR2 FRNRAP. Trimming shortened V by 6 bases and J by 2 bases, and 12 bases separated the two germline ends. The CDR3 extends over 14 amino acids. The CDR3 nucleotides read TGTGCTAGTGGCCTCGGGACTGCCACAGATACGCAGTATTTT. This gives the protein CASGLGTATDTQYF. Full variable domain (rest looked up from reference TRBV12-5 and TRBJ2-3): DARVTQTPRHKVTEMGQEVTMRCQPILGHNTVFWYRQTMMQGLELLAYFRNRAPLDDSGMPKDRFSAEMPDATLATLKIQPSEPRDSAVYFCASGLGTATDTQYFGPGTRLTVL.

The rearrangement uses TRBV4-3 and TRBJ1-5; D is possibly TRBD1 (6 bases). Germline CDR1 LGHNA, CDR2 YSLEER. Trimming stripped 0 bases from V and 7 bases from J, with 13 bases between. The CDR3 runs to 15 residues. Here the CDR3 reads CASSQDPTGGQPQHF. As DNA, the CDR3 is TGCGCCAGCAGCCAAGATCCGACGGGGGGCCAGCCCCAGCATTTT.

The chain is built from TRBV5-6 and TRBJ1-6, with 7 nucleotides matching TRBD1. Germline values: CDR1 SGHDT, CDR2 YYEEEE. The trim removed 0 bases at V and 5 bases at J, leaving 2 bases unmatched. The CDR3 consists of 15 residues. The CDR3 DNA follows: TGTGCCAGCAGCTTGGTAGGGGGCGATAATTCACCCCTCCACTTT. This encodes CASSLVGGDNSPLHF. The entire variable domain, with the rest obtained from reference TRBV5-6 and TRBJ1-6, is as follows: DAGVTQSPTHLIKTRGQQVTLRCSPKSGHDTVSWYQQALGQGPQFIFQYYEEEERQRGNFPDRFSGHQFPNYSSELNVNALLLGDSALYLCASSLVGGDNSPLHFGNGTRLTVT.

The V call is TRBV7-2, the J call TRBJ2-3, with 7 nucleotides matching TRBD2. This CDR3 has 13 residues. The germline V gene has CDR1 SGHTA and CDR2 FQGNSA. Trimming took 3 bases from V and 9 from J; bases not matched to a gene: 6. The CDR3 DNA sequence: TGTGCCAGCAGCTTCACGGGACTACCCACGCAGTATTTT. Translating gives CASSFTGLPTQYF.

The chain joins TRBV6-2 or TRBV6-3 to TRBJ2-5; 7 bases are shared with TRBD1. Germline V lookup: CDR1 MNHEY, CDR2 SVGEGT. J gave up 3 bases and V 5 bases, and 21 bases lay outside the gene matches. This CDR3 is 19 amino acids long. CDR3 loop: CASSPTFDRDVLPKETQYF. The CDR3 DNA is TGTGCCAGCAGTCCCACTTTCGACAGGGATGTATTACCTAAAGAGACCCAGTACTTC.

The rearrangement joins TRBV19 to TRBJ1-1, with D tentatively TRBD1 (5 bases). V was cut by 5 bases and J by 8 bases, with 12 bases left in between. CDR1 is LNHDA, CDR2 SQIVND, per germline (reference sequence). This CDR3 contains 12 residues. CDR3 nucleotides: TGTGCCAGTAGTTCCAGACAGATGGAAGCTTTCTTT. It encodes CASSSRQMEAFF.

In nucleotides, the CDR3 is TGTGCCAGCAGCCCCTACAGGAACACTGAAGCTTTCTTT. Protein product: CASSPYRNTEAFF. The V call is TRBV3-1 (or the pseudogene TRBV3-2), the J call TRBJ1-1; the D is unclear. Germline-derived CDR1 and CDR2 are LGHDT and YNNKEL (reference sequence). The CDR3 covers 13 residues. V was pared by 4 bases and J by 1 base, with 7 bases between.

The chain has TRBV30 and TRBJ2-1, with 12 bases lining up with TRBD2. With V trimmed by 3 bases and J by 5 bases, 5 bases remained unmatched. Germline CDR1 and CDR2: GTSNPN and SVGIG (reference sequence). The CDR3 is 15 residues long. The CDR3 coding sequence is TGTGCCTGGAGAGACCTAGCGGGAGGGCACAATGAGCAGTTCTTC. Translated: CAWRDLAGGHNEQFF.

This clone was observed a single time. The V gene is TRBV14, the J gene TRBJ2-2, with a tentative D call TRBD1 (6 bases). Germline V gene sequence: CDR1 SGHDN, CDR2 FVKESK. The CDR3 runs 16 residues. Trimming left V 3 bases short and J 3 bases short, with 14 bases between. The DNA of the CDR3 is TGTGCCAGCAGCCACCTACAGGGTACGGACACCGGGGAGCTGTTTTTT. Translation: CASSHLQGTDTGELFF.

The chain combines TRBV11-2 with TRBJ1-1; possible D gene TRBD1, 5 bases. The germline V gene has CDR1 SGHAT and CDR2 FQNNGV. V lost 1 base, J lost 5 bases, and 14 bases lay in between. The CDR3 contains 15 residues. DNA of the CDR3: TGTGCCAGCAGCTTAGGACAGATGGGGCATACTGAAGCTTTCTTT. Translated: CASSLGQMGHTEAFF.

The V call is TRBV6-5, the J call TRBJ2-1; 12 bases are a match to TRBD2. This CDR3 spans 14 amino acids. The germline V gene encodes CDR1 MNHEY and CDR2 SVGAGI. Germline trimming cut 8 bases from V and 9 bases from J; bases unmatched to any gene: 8. The CDR3 region is CASGRTSGNPEQFF. Here the CDR3 DNA reads TGTGCCAGCGGAAGGACTAGCGGGAATCCTGAGCAGTTCTTC.

The rearrangement uses TRBV6-2 or TRBV6-3 and TRBJ2-1; 10 bases agree with TRBD2. Per the germline V gene, CDR1 is MNHEY and CDR2 is SVGEGT. Trimming took 6 bases from V and 3 from J; bases not matched to a gene: 5. The CDR3 spans 15 residues. CDR3 amino acids: CASSISGGRYNEQFF. The CDR3 bases are TGTGCCAGCAGCATTAGCGGGGGGCGCTACAATGAGCAGTTCTTC.